Shown below are 21 T cell receptor beta chains from a single sample sequenced in a study of cytomegalovirus exposure and HLA in healthy donors. PCR was performed using 60 Vbeta and 13 Jbeta primers. Sequencing used immunoSEQ multiplex PCR; TCRdb keeps in-frame clones, though not all of them. The data hold 160,000 or so clones, with roughly 83% observed a single time. The sample was PBMCs. Source of these receptors: a man aged 30-40 years in good health and CMV-seronegative.

This chain connects TRBV7-2 to TRBJ2-4, with D perhaps matching TRBD1 (5 bases). This CDR3 comprises 11 residues. Germline V gives CDR1 SGHTA, CDR2 FQGNSA. Trimming stripped 5 bases from V and 7 bases from J, with 6 bases between. The CDR3, as DNA: TGTGCCAGCAGCCCAGGGAACATTCAGTACTTC. It encodes CASSPGNIQYF.

The chain joins TRBV29-1 to TRBJ1-2; TRBD1 is a possible D gene (5 bases). Germline V gene lookup returns CDR1 SQVTM and CDR2 ANQGSEA. The germline V and J ends were trimmed by 2 bases and 8 bases, with 18 bases remaining between them. The CDR3 consists of 14 residues. DNA of the CDR3: TGCAGCGTTGAATTTCCAGGGATTTCATGGGGCTACACCTTC. This translates into CSVEFPGISWGYTF. The full variable domain, rest sourced from reference TRBV29-1 and TRBJ1-2, is SAVISQKPSRDICQRGTSLTIQCQVDSQVTMMFWYRQQPGQSLTLIATANQGSEATYESGFVIDKFPISRPNLTFSTLTVSNMSPEDSSIYLCSVEFPGISWGYTFGSGTRLTVV.

The V call is TRBV5-1, the J call TRBJ1-1; TRBD1 might be the D (5 bases). The V end lost 0 bases, the J end lost 1 base, and 10 bases lay between the germline ends. This CDR3 region has 15 residues. Germline CDR1 SGHRS, CDR2 YFSETQ. The CDR3 sequence is CASSLVVGPNTEAFF. The DNA for the CDR3 is TGCGCCAGCAGCTTGGTAGTGGGGCCGAACACTGAAGCTTTCTTT.

This clone appeared once. This chain uses TRBV5-6 with TRBJ2-7, with D unclear. Germline CDR1 is SGHDT and CDR2 is YYEEEE. V was trimmed by 0 bases and J by 2 bases, leaving 12 bases between them. The CDR3 runs to 15 residues. The CDR3 reads CASSLVSGRPYEQYF. CDR3 DNA sequence: TGTGCCAGCAGCTTGGTCTCTGGCAGGCCCTACGAGCAGTACTTC. The entire variable domain, with the rest obtained from reference TRBV5-6 and TRBJ2-7, is as follows: DAGVTQSPTHLIKTRGQQVTLRCSPKSGHDTVSWYQQALGQGPQFIFQYYEEEERQRGNFPDRFSGHQFPNYSSELNVNALLLGDSALYLCASSLVSGRPYEQYFGPGTRLTVT.

The genes are TRBV19 and TRBJ1-2, with 8 bases lining up with TRBD1. The CDR3 runs 15 residues. The J segment lost 3 bases and the V segment lost 4 bases, leaving 7 bases of the junction unmatched. Germline-derived CDR1 and CDR2 are LNHDA and SQIVND (reference sequence). The CDR3 DNA reads as TGTGCCAGTAGTAGACTGGACAGGGTGGACTATGGCTACACCTTC. Amino acid sequence: CASSRLDRVDYGYTF.

The chain couples TRBV10-3 to TRBJ2-2; maybe TRBD2 (5 bases). V lost 6 bases to trimming and J lost 2 bases, with 10 bases between them. The CDR3 sequence is 14 residues long. Germline assignment: CDR1 ENHRY and CDR2 SYGVKD. CDR3 sequence reads: CAISREYNTGELFF. The CDR3 DNA sequence: TGTGCCATCAGCCGGGAATACAACACCGGGGAGCTGTTTTTT.

In DNA, the CDR3 is TGTGCCAGCAGAGCCGGACTAGCGGGAGGGTACTCCGAGCAGTACTTC. Translation: CASRAGLAGGYSEQYF. The chain recombines TRBV2 with TRBJ2-7, with 15 bases fitting TRBD2. With 6 bases clipped from V and 6 bases from J, the junction kept 9 bases outside the gene matches. This CDR3 region has 16 residues. Germline CDR1 and CDR2: SNHLY and FYNNEI.

The V call is TRBV9, the J call TRBJ2-7; TRBD1 matches 7 bases. The CDR3 totals 12 residues. Per the germline V gene, CDR1 is SGDLS and CDR2 is YYNGEE. The ends lost 4 bases at V and 5 bases at J; junction bases unmatched: 3. The CDR3 DNA reads as TGTGCCAGCAGCCCCGACAGGGACGAGCAGTACTTC. Translated: CASSPDRDEQYF.

The chain combines TRBV5-3 with TRBJ2-3; 12 nucleotides match TRBD2. TRBV5-3 is assigned to the ORF class and has an uncertain function. After removal of 0 bases from V and 0 bases from J, the junction contained 8 bases not matched to a gene. This CDR3 is built from 19 residues. The CDR3 sequence is CARSLGLAGATSSTDTQYF. CDR3 nucleotides: TGTGCCAGAAGCTTGGGACTAGCGGGGGCCACCTCGAGCACAGATACGCAGTATTTT.

This chain joins TRBV9 and TRBJ2-6; 8 positions match TRBD2. The CDR3 contains 17 residues. V was clipped by 4 bases and J by 2 bases; unmatched bases: 8. Germline CDR1 is SGDLS and CDR2 is YYNGEE. The CDR3 DNA is TGTGCCAGCAGCCCTAGTCACGGGGGGGCTGGGGCCAACGTCCTGACTTTC. The encoded protein is CASSPSHGGAGANVLTF. Complete variable domain (other parts from reference TRBV9 and TRBJ2-6): DSGVTQTPKHLITATGQRVTLRCSPRSGDLSVYWYQQSLDQGLQFLIQYYNGEERAKGNILERFSAQQFPDLHSELNLSSLELGDSALYFCASSPSHGGAGANVLTFGAGSRLTVL.

The chain recombines TRBV6-5 with TRBJ2-7, with TRBD2 matching 9 bases. Losses at the gene ends were 7 bases for V and 7 bases for J; bases not matched to a gene: 11. The CDR3 sequence is 14 residues long. From germline, CDR1 is MNHEY and CDR2 SVGAGI. CDR3 sequence: CASTASGNTGEQYF. The CDR3 bases are TGTGCCAGCACGGCTAGCGGGAACACGGGAGAGCAGTACTTC.

The V and J genes are TRBV27 and TRBJ1-1; 9 bases map to TRBD1. Trimming at V came to 8 bases and at J to 2 bases, leaving 3 bases not matched to a gene. The CDR3 sequence is 13 residues long. The germline V gene encodes CDR1 MNHEY and CDR2 SMNVEV (reference sequence). The CDR3 protein is CASWDRANTEAFF. The CDR3 nucleotides read TGTGCCAGCTGGGACAGGGCAAACACTGAAGCTTTCTTT.

This clone was seen a few times. The chain has TRBV7-3 and TRBJ2-5; tentatively, D is TRBD1 or TRBD2 (5 bases each). Judging by the DNA end, TRBJ2-7 fits better; the J call may be wrong. Germline loops: CDR1 SGHTA, CDR2 FQGTGA. The CDR3 is made up of 13 amino acids. CDR3 nucleotide sequence: TGTGCCAGCAGCTTAATTCGGGGACACGAGCAGTACTTC. Protein sequence: CASSLIRGHEQYF.

CDR3 residues: CASSPQMNTEAFF. CDR3 nucleotide sequence: TGTGCCAGCAGCCCCCAGATGAACACTGAAGCTTTCTTT. The chain couples TRBV7-2 to TRBJ1-1; D gene ambiguous. Trimming cost V 5 bases and J 0 bases, with 7 bases left between them. The CDR3 length is 13 residues. Germline CDR1 is SGHTA and CDR2 is FQGNSA.

The chain has TRBV18 and TRBJ1-5, with D unresolved. The CDR3 runs 16 residues. V was cut by 1 base and J by 3 bases, with 13 bases left in between. Germline assignment: CDR1 KGHSH and CDR2 LQKENI. Written as DNA, the CDR3 is TGTGCCAGCTCACCACTCCCGGAACAGCACAATCAGCCCCAGCATTTT. Translating gives CASSPLPEQHNQPQHF.

The genes are TRBV30 and TRBJ2-5; the D is unclear. The germline gives CDR1 GTSNPN, CDR2 SVGIG (reference sequence). The CDR3 totals 13 residues. Trimming pared 0 bases from V and 4 bases from J, leaving 9 bases between. The CDR3 sequence: CAWSVRSGETQYF. The CDR3 DNA follows: TGTGCCTGGAGTGTGCGCTCGGGAGAGACCCAGTACTTC.

The chain has TRBV28 and TRBJ2-1, with 7 positions matching TRBD1. The CDR3 covers 15 residues. After removal of 2 bases from V and 4 bases from J, the junction contained 5 bases not matched to a gene. From germline, CDR1 is MDHEN and CDR2 SYDVKM. The CDR3 loop is CASSLEGQPYNEQFF. For the CDR3, the DNA is TGTGCCAGCAGTTTAGAGGGACAGCCTTACAATGAGCAGTTCTTC. Combining the CDR3 with reference TRBV28 and TRBJ2-1 gives the whole variable domain DVKVTQSSRYLVKRTGEKVFLECVQDMDHENMFWYRQDPGLGLRLIYFSYDVKMKEKGDIPEGYSVSREKKERFSLILESASTNQTSMYLCASSLEGQPYNEQFFGPGTRLTVL.

The chain has TRBV4-1 and TRBJ1-5; 8 bases line up with TRBD1. The CDR3 consists of 20 residues. Germline loops: CDR1 MGHRA, CDR2 YSYEKL. After removal of 0 bases from V and 0 bases from J, the junction contained 13 bases not matched to a gene. This CDR3 reads CASSQDFGTGLGVSNQPQHF. The CDR3 coding sequence is TGCGCCAGCAGCCAAGATTTCGGGACAGGATTAGGAGTTAGCAATCAGCCCCAGCATTTT.

V usage is TRBV28 and J usage is TRBJ2-5; 13 bases match TRBD2. Per the germline V gene, CDR1 is MDHEN and CDR2 is SYDVKM. Unmatched junction bases numbered 16, after V lost 0 bases and J lost 0 bases. The CDR3 consists of 22 residues. The CDR3 DNA reads as TGTGCCAGCAGTTTATGGCAGGGCCTAGGGACTAGCGGGGCCGACTACCAAGAGACCCAGTACTTC. The encoded protein is CASSLWQGLGTSGADYQETQYF. Filled out from reference TRBV28 and TRBJ2-5, the complete variable domain reads DVKVTQSSRYLVKRTGEKVFLECVQDMDHENMFWYRQDPGLGLRLIYFSYDVKMKEKGDIPEGYSVSREKKERFSLILESASTNQTSMYLCASSLWQGLGTSGADYQETQYFGPGTRLLVL.

The chain has TRBV5-1 and TRBJ2-7, with a weak D call TRBD1 (5 bases). The CDR3 runs 15 residues. Germline values: CDR1 SGHRS, CDR2 YFSETQ. Trimming cost V 0 bases and J 0 bases, with 10 bases left between them. The CDR3 region has the DNA TGCGCCAGCAGCTTGGCCGACAGACGCTCCTACGAGCAGTACTTC. It translates to CASSLADRRSYEQYF.

The rearrangement joins TRBV5-1 to TRBJ1-6; no reliable D call. CDR1 SGHRS and CDR2 YFSETQ come from the germline V gene. V lost 0 bases and J 5 bases, leaving 6 bases between the germline ends. The CDR3 is 14 residues long. This CDR3 is CASSLGGDNSPLHF. The CDR3 bases are TGCGCCAGCAGCTTGGGAGGTGATAATTCACCCCTCCACTTT. The entire variable domain, with the rest obtained from reference TRBV5-1 and TRBJ1-6, is as follows: KAGVTQTPRYLIKTRGQQVTLSCSPISGHRSVSWYQQTPGQGLQFLFEYFSETQRNKGNFPGRFSGRQFSNSRSEMNVSTLELGDSALYLCASSLGGDNSPLHFGNGTRLTVT.